The 29 T cell receptor beta chains given below trace back to one sample, sequenced in a study of response to subunit inactivated influenza vaccine. From the RT-PCR reads, TCRdb called clonotypes with MiXCR, one entry per CDR3 protein. The sample includes around 850,000 distinct CDR3 sequences, about 18% of them seen just once. The specimen comprised PBMCs from blood, sampled about 5 days after vaccination. All receptors derive from a man aged 50-59 years who received an inactivated influenza vaccine.

This clonotype has just a few counts. The chain combines TRBV20-1 with TRBJ2-2, with a possible D match to TRBD2 (5 bases). The CDR3 extends over 13 amino acids. V was trimmed by 6 bases and J by 3 bases, leaving 11 bases between them. The germline gives CDR1 DFQATT, CDR2 SNEGSKA (reference sequence). This chain's CDR3 is CSAKTGYTGELFF. CDR3 DNA: TGCAGTGCCAAGACGGGGTACACCGGGGAGCTGTTTTTT.

This clonotype was seen repeatedly, ten times or more. One end of the junction fails to match germline, which may point to a read error. The rearrangement links TRBV7-9 to TRBJ1-1, with a weak D call TRBD1 (5 bases). Germline V gene lookup returns CDR1 SEHNR and CDR2 FQNEAQ (reference sequence). CDR3 length: 13 amino acids. CDR3 nucleotides: TGCGCCAGCAGCTTGGACATGAACACTGAAGCTTTCTTT. Translating gives CASSLDMNTEAFF.

The V call is TRBV10-3, the J call TRBJ1-1, with D unresolved. V lost 0 bases to trimming and J lost 2 bases, with 4 bases between them. The CDR3 loop spans 13 amino acids. Per germline, CDR1 ENHRY and CDR2 SYGVKD. The CDR3 DNA follows: TGTGCCATCAGTGAGTCGAGAAACACTGAAGCTTTCTTT. Protein: CAISESRNTEAFF.

In this sample, this clonotype turned up a few times. V and J are TRBV12-3 or TRBV12-4 and TRBJ2-7; D is unresolved. V lost 2 bases, J lost 7 bases, and 33 bases lay in between. The CDR3 sequence is 20 residues long. CDR3 DNA sequence: TGTGCCAGCAGTTTATCCGGTCTACACTCCCGTCGATACTTCGACTGGGAGCAGTACTTC. Its translation: CASSLSGLHSRRYFDWEQYF.

This clonotype has only a few counts. The V gene is TRBV10-3, the J gene TRBJ2-2, with 7 bases that match TRBD1. From germline, CDR1 is ENHRY and CDR2 SYGVKD. The CDR3 extends over 14 amino acids. The J segment lost 2 bases and the V segment lost 6 bases, leaving 3 bases of the junction unmatched. The DNA for the CDR3 is TGTGCCATCAGGGGACAGCCCAACACCGGGGAGCTGTTTTTT. Protein: CAIRGQPNTGELFF.

This clonotype appeared a few times. The chain recombines TRBV28 with TRBJ1-6; the D gene is possibly TRBD1 (5 bases). V dropped 4 bases and J dropped 9 bases, with 13 bases sitting between them. This CDR3 is 14 amino acids long. Germline CDR1 reads MDHEN; CDR2 reads SYDVKM. Written as DNA, the CDR3 is TGTGCCAGCAGTTCACTTGACAGCACTTCACCCCTCCACTTT. Its protein product is CASSSLDSTSPLHF.

This chain uses TRBV24-1 with TRBJ2-1; no definite D call. V dropped 3 bases and J dropped 5 bases, with 10 bases sitting between them. The CDR3 has 14 residues. Germline V gives CDR1 KGHDR, CDR2 SFDVKD. The CDR3 bases are TGTGCCACCAGTGATCCCGGACGGAACAATGAGCAGTTCTTC. This encodes CATSDPGRNNEQFF.

The chain carries TRBV2 and TRBJ2-3; 12 bases agree with TRBD2. After removal of 6 bases from V and 3 bases from J, the junction contained 4 bases not matched to a gene. The V gene's germline CDR1 is SNHLY and CDR2 FYNNEI. This CDR3 is built from 15 residues. The CDR3 sequence is CASRLAGGETDTQYF. In nucleotides, the CDR3 is TGTGCCAGCAGGCTAGCGGGGGGGGAGACAGATACGCAGTATTTT.

In this sample, this clonotype turned up many times. The rearrangement links TRBV12-3 or TRBV12-4 to TRBJ2-1; possibly TRBD1 or TRBD2 for D (5 bases each). This CDR3 has 15 amino acids. V gave up 6 bases and J gave up 4 bases, with 16 bases separating them. The CDR3 DNA is TGTGCCAGCAGCACAGAGGGACGGCCGTACAATGAGCAGTTCTTC. Its protein is CASSTEGRPYNEQFF.

This clonotype was observed a few times. V and J are TRBV4-2 and TRBJ2-7; D unresolved. CDR1 is LGHNA, CDR2 YNFKEQ, per germline. The V gene lost 3 bases and the J gene lost 1 base, with 13 bases spanning the gap. The CDR3 length is 15 residues. In DNA, the CDR3 is TGTGCCAGCAGCCAGGGTTTTGGCCTTTCCTACGAGCAGTACTTC. Protein: CASSQGFGLSYEQYF.

The V call is TRBV28, the J call TRBJ1-1; 11 bases line up with TRBD1. V shed 5 bases, J shed 4 bases, and the junction held 9 bases outside the gene matches. Germline V gene lookup returns CDR1 MDHEN and CDR2 SYDVKM. The CDR3 has 16 residues. The CDR3 DNA sequence: TGTGCCAGCAGTCCCTCCGGGACAGGGGGAAGCACTGAAGCTTTCTTT. Its protein is CASSPSGTGGSTEAFF.

The gene calls are TRBV27 and TRBJ2-1, with D unclear. The CDR3 is 13 amino acids. Per germline, CDR1 MNHEY and CDR2 SMNVEV (reference sequence). The V and J ends lost 2 bases and 7 bases respectively, with 9 bases between them. The CDR3, as DNA: TGTGCCAGCAGTTTAATTGTCGGGAATGAGCAGTTCTTC. Amino acids: CASSLIVGNEQFF.

The chain is built from TRBV7-2 and TRBJ2-1; D may be TRBD2 (5 bases). The V and J ends lost 7 bases and 7 bases respectively, with 20 bases between them. The CDR3 consists of 15 residues. Germline V lookup: CDR1 SGHTA, CDR2 FQGNSA. The CDR3 reads CASILVREPGNEQFF. CDR3 in DNA: TGTGCCAGCATCCTCGTGAGGGAGCCTGGGAATGAGCAGTTCTTC.

The chain is built from TRBV4-2 and TRBJ2-3, with no clear D. CDR1 and CDR2 (germline): LGHNA, YNFKEQ. The length of the CDR3 is 14 residues. Trimming stripped 4 bases from V and 0 bases from J, with 8 bases between. The CDR3 region is CASSPASSTDTQYF. The CDR3 DNA is TGTGCCAGCAGCCCAGCGTCTAGCACAGATACGCAGTATTTT.

This clonotype was counted only a few times. The germline gene is not matched at one end of the junction; a read error may be the cause. The J gene is TRBJ2-1, the V gene TRBV7-9; D not certain. Per the germline V gene, CDR1 is SEHNR and CDR2 is FQNEAQ (reference sequence). The CDR3 is 12 residues long. CDR3 sequence (DNA): TGTGCCAGCAGCCCATACTACCATGAGCAGTTCTTC. Translated, it gives CASSPYYHEQFF. Using reference TRBV7-9 and TRBJ2-1 for the parts outside the CDR3, the full variable domain is DTGVSQNPRHKITKRGQNVTFRCDPISEHNRLYWYRQTLGQGPEFLTYFQNEAQLEKSRLLSDRFSAERPKGSFSTLEIQRTEQGDSAMYLCASSPYYHEQFFGPGTRLTVL.

This clonotype occurred a few times. This rearrangement joins TRBV11-2 to TRBJ2-1; TRBD1 matches 7 bases. The CDR3 extends over 15 amino acids. Germline values: CDR1 SGHAT, CDR2 FQNNGV. The ends lost 5 bases at V and 0 bases at J; junction bases unmatched: 4. The chain's CDR3 is CASSTGQFSYNEQFF. CDR3 DNA: TGTGCCAGCAGCACGGGACAGTTCTCCTACAATGAGCAGTTCTTC.

CDR3 DNA sequence: TGTGCCAGCAGCTTAATTTGGACAGGGGACATCTACGAGCAGTACTTC. Its protein is CASSLIWTGDIYEQYF. This chain joins TRBV11-2 and TRBJ2-7; 9 nucleotides align to TRBD1. With V trimmed by 2 bases and J by 3 bases, 8 bases remained unmatched. Per the germline V gene, CDR1 is SGHAT and CDR2 is FQNNGV. This CDR3 has 16 amino acids.

CDR3 nucleotide sequence: TGTGCCAGCAGCTTAGGGCCACCCGGACAGAGAAATCAGCCCCAGCATTTT. Its translation: CASSLGPPGQRNQPQHF. This chain links TRBV7-2 with TRBJ1-5; TRBD1 might be the D (6 bases). Trimming removed 1 base at V and 4 bases at J, with 17 bases between. The CDR3 consists of 17 residues. From germline, CDR1 is SGHTA and CDR2 FQGNSA.

The chain couples TRBV6-1 to TRBJ2-3; 10 nucleotides line up with TRBD2. V was pared by 8 bases and J by 6 bases, with 11 bases of the junction left unmatched. Germline CDR1 MNHNS, CDR2 SASEGT. This CDR3 spans 15 amino acids. CDR3: CASQELAGSTDTQYF. CDR3 bases: TGTGCCAGCCAAGAACTAGCGGGGTCTACCGATACGCAGTATTTT.

The sample holds a few counts of this clonotype. The rearrangement uses TRBV20-1 and TRBJ1-6; D is possibly TRBD1 (5 bases). There are 13 residues in the CDR3. Germline V CDR1 and CDR2: DFQATT, SNEGSKA (reference sequence). V lost 6 bases to trimming and J lost 8 bases, with 14 bases between them. Written as DNA, the CDR3 is TGCAGTGCCCAAGGGACCGTCCATTCACCCCTCCACTTT. Translated, it gives CSAQGTVHSPLHF.

The V gene is TRBV7-2, the J gene TRBJ2-7, with a possible D match to TRBD1 (6 bases). Germline CDR1 SGHTA, CDR2 FQGNSA. V dropped 4 bases and J dropped 3 bases, with 13 bases sitting between them. This CDR3 contains 14 residues. The CDR3 DNA reads TGTGCCAGCAGCTCAACGGGACACATCTACGAGCAGTACTTC. As protein: CASSSTGHIYEQYF.

This clonotype was counted between two and nine times. The rearrangement links TRBV7-9 to TRBJ1-2, with 7 nucleotides matching TRBD1. V dropped 6 bases and J dropped 9; count of bases not matched to a gene: 7. CDR1 and CDR2 from the germline V gene are SEHNR and FQNEAQ (reference sequence). The CDR3 sequence is 12 residues long. The CDR3 DNA is TGTGCCAGCAGACGACAGGGTGTCAGCTACACCTTC. It yields the protein CASRRQGVSYTF.

The sample holds many counts of this clonotype. V and J are TRBV6-2 or TRBV6-3 and TRBJ2-7; tentative D call: TRBD1 (6 bases). The V gene's germline CDR1 is MNHEY and CDR2 SVGEGT. V gave up 2 bases and J gave up 4 bases, with 9 bases separating them. CDR3 length: 13 amino acids. This chain's CDR3 is CASSYTGQYEQYF. The CDR3 DNA reads as TGTGCCAGCAGTTACACAGGACAGTACGAGCAGTACTTC.

This clonotype was seen only a few times. V usage is TRBV18 and J usage is TRBJ1-2; D may be TRBD1 (5 bases). The V and J ends lost 1 base and 5 bases respectively, with 11 bases between them. The CDR3 is made up of 14 amino acids. The V gene's germline CDR1 is KGHSH and CDR2 LQKENI. The CDR3: CASSPQWGDYGYTF. The DNA of the CDR3 is TGTGCCAGCTCACCACAATGGGGGGATTATGGCTACACCTTC.

The chain has TRBV24-1 and TRBJ2-6; 7 bases are a match to TRBD1. Per germline, CDR1 KGHDR and CDR2 SFDVKD. Trimming took 4 bases from V and 2 from J; bases not matched to a gene: 4. This CDR3 is built from 16 residues. The CDR3 is CATSEITGAGANVLTF. In nucleotides, the CDR3 is TGTGCCACCAGTGAAATAACAGGGGCTGGGGCCAACGTCCTGACTTTC.

The V gene is TRBV14, the J gene TRBJ2-7, with 11 bases identical to TRBD2. The CDR3 sequence is 14 residues long. V lost 7 bases and J lost 5; bases outside the gene matches: 7. Germline V gene sequence: CDR1 SGHDN, CDR2 FVKESK. The CDR3 DNA is TGTGCCAGCACCGCTAGCGGGAGGCAAAACGAGCAGTACTTC. Amino acids: CASTASGRQNEQYF.

The chain couples TRBV7-3 to TRBJ1-1, with a tentative D call TRBD1 (5 bases). V dropped 6 bases and J dropped 3 bases, with 11 bases sitting between them. This CDR3 spans 13 amino acids. Per germline, CDR1 SGHTA and CDR2 FQGTGA. CDR3 sequence (DNA): TGTGCCAGCAGTGGCAGGGCGGACACTGAAGCTTTCTTT. The encoded protein is CASSGRADTEAFF.

This rearrangement joins TRBV20-1 to TRBJ2-7; the match to TRBD2 covers 7 bases. Germline assignment: CDR1 DFQATT and CDR2 SNEGSKA (reference sequence). V lost 4 bases, J lost 3 bases, and 6 bases stayed unmatched. The CDR3 runs 13 residues. The CDR3 spells CSATPGLRYEQYF. CDR3 bases: TGCAGTGCTACCCCGGGACTACGCTACGAGCAGTACTTC.

This clonotype showed up just a few times. CDR3 in DNA: TGTGCCAGCAGACTCGGACAGGGGGCGAACACCGGGGAGCTGTTTTTT. Protein product: CASRLGQGANTGELFF. V and J are TRBV6-2 or TRBV6-3 and TRBJ2-2; 10 bases agree with TRBD1. Germline V CDR1 and CDR2: MNHEY, SVGEGT. J gave up 0 bases and V 6 bases, and 4 bases lay outside the gene matches. The length of the CDR3 is 16 residues.